This TCR beta chain was sequenced during a study of regulatory T cells in long-lasting Graves disease. Documented time point: persistent/refractory GD, antithyroid drugs over 5 years with positive TRAb. Extracted RNA from PBMCs served as the source of the TCR library. An endocrinology department in Xi'an, China, supplied the patients. Building of the TCR beta libraries involved iRepertoire HTBI primers and Arm-PCR of CDR3 regions. TCRdb re-derived calls from the multiplex PCR reads in MiXCR, one entry per CDR3 protein. The sample lists about 470,000 distinct CDR3 sequences, 20% to 25% occurring once. The CDR3 contains 14 residues. Trimming took 3 bases from V and 2 from J; bases not matched to a gene: 4. Germline V CDR1 and CDR2: SGHTA, FQGNSA. Points from the study as a whole: Lower TCR diversity characterized persistent Graves' patients relative to newly diagnosed patients. With persistent disease, TRBV28, TRBJ1-2 and TRBJ2-5 were the favored segments.

This clonotype was observed at least ten times. Its antigen is undetermined. V and J are TRBV7-2 and TRBJ2-7; 7 nucleotides align to TRBD2. The origin of this receptor is a female donor with Graves disease. This specimen was peripheral blood mononuclear cells (PBMCs), taken when the disease was refractory, from a patient treated with antithyroid drugs. The CDR3 sequence: CASSLRGSTYEQYF. For the CDR3, the DNA is TGTGCCAGCAGCTTGCGCGGGAGTACCTACGAGCAGTACTTC.